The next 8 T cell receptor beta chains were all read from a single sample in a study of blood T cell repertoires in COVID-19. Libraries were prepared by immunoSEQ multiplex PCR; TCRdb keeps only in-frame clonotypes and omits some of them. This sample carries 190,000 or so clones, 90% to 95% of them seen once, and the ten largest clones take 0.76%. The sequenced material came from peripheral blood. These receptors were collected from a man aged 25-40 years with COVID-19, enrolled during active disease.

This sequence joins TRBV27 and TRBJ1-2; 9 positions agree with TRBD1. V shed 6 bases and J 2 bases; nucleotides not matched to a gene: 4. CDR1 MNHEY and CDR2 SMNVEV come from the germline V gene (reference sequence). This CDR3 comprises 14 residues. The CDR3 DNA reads TGTGCCAGCAGACAGGGGGCCGGGAACTATGGCTACACCTTC. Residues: CASRQGAGNYGYTF.

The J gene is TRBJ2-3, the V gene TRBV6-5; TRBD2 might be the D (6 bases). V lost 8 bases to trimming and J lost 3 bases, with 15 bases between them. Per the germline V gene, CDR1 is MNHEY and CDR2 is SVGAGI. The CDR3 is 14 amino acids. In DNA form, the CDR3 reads TGTGCCAGCGATCGGGACTCAGCGACAGATACGCAGTATTTT. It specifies CASDRDSATDTQYF.

The CDR3: CASSLALQDEAFF. CDR3 nucleotides: TGTGCCAGCAGTTTAGCGCTGCAGGATGAAGCTTTCTTT. The V and J genes are TRBV12-3 or TRBV12-4 and TRBJ1-1; D is uncertain. The V end was cut by 0 bases, the J end by 7 bases, with 9 bases between. The CDR3 sequence is 13 residues long.

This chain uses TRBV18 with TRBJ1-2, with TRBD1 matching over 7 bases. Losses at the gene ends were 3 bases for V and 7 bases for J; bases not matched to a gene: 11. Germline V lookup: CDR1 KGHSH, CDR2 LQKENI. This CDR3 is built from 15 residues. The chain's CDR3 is CASSPQTGDTGGYTF. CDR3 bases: TGTGCCAGCTCACCCCAAACAGGGGACACGGGTGGCTACACCTTC.

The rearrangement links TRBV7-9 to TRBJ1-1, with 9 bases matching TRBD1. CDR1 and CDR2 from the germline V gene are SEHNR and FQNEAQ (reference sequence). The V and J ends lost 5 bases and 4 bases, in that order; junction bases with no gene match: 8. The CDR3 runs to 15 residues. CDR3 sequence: CASSVGQGGSTEAFF. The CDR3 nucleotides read TGTGCCAGCAGCGTGGGACAGGGAGGGAGCACTGAAGCTTTCTTT.

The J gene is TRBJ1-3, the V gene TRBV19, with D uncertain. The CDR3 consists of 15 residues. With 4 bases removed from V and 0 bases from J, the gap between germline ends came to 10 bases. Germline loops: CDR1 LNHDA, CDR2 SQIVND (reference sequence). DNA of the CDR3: TGTGCCAGTAGTACCCTTCGCAGCTCTGGAAACACCATATATTTT. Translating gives CASSTLRSSGNTIYF.

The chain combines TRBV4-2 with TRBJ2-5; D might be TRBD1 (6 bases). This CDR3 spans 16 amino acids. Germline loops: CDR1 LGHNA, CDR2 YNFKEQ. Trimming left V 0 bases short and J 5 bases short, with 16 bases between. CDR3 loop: CASSQESNRVVETQYF. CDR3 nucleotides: TGTGCCAGCAGCCAAGAGTCGAACAGGGTGGTGGAGACCCAGTACTTC.

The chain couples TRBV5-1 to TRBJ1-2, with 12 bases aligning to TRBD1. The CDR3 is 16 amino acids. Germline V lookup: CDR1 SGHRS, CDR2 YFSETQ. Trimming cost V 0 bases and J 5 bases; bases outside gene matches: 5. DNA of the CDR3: TGCGCCAGCAGCTTGGATGGGACAGGGGGCGTATATGGCTACACCTTC. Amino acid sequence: CASSLDGTGGVYGYTF.